Shown below are 2 T cell receptor beta chains from a single sample sequenced in a study of T cells in Graves' hyperthyroidism and ophthalmopathy. Amplification of TCR beta CDR3 regions used RNA as the template. First-round RT-PCR of the TCR CDR3 relied on the HTBI primer set. TCRdb redid the calling of the multiplex PCR reads with MiXCR, one entry per CDR3 protein. The top ten hold over 25% of the sample, which has under 350,000 distinct CDR3 sequences, 25% to 30% seen once. Sequencing input: blood. The receptors derive from a man between 35 and 55 years old with Graves' hyperthyroidism that later progressed to Graves' ophthalmopathy.

A few counts support this clonotype. J is TRBJ1-2 and V is TRBV9; tentatively, D is TRBD1 (6 bases). CDR1 SGDLS and CDR2 YYNGEE come from the germline V gene. Trimming took 4 bases from V and 6 from J, leaving 13 bases between them. This CDR3 is built from 13 residues. The DNA of the CDR3 is TGTGCCAGCAGCCCCGGGGGGCGCGATGGCTACACCTTC. The encoded protein is CASSPGGRDGYTF.

The table lists this clonotype with many counts. V is TRBV6-1 and J is TRBJ2-7, with D uncertain. This CDR3 is 14 amino acids long. Germline CDR1 reads MNHNS; CDR2 reads SASEGT. V shed 6 bases and J shed 0 bases, with 12 bases lying between them. CDR3 nucleotide sequence: TGTGCCAGCAGGGTCTTGCTCAGCTCCTACGAGCAGTACTTC. This sequence encodes CASRVLLSSYEQYF.